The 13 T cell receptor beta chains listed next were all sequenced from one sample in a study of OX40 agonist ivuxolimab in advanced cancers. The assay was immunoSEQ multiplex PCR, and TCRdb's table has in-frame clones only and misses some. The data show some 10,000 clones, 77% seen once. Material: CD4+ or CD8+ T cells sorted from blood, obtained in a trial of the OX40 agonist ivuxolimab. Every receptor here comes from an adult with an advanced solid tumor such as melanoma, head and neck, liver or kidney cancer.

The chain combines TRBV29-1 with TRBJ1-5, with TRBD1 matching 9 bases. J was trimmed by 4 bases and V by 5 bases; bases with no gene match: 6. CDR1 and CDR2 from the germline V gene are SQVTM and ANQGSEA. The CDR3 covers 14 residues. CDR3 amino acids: CSVTETGGNQPQHF. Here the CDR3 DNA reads TGCAGCGTTACCGAGACAGGGGGGAATCAGCCCCAGCATTTT.

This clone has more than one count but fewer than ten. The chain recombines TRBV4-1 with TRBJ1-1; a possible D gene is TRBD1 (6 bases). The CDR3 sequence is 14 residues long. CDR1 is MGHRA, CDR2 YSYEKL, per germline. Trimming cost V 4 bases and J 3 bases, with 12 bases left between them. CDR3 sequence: CASSRSEGDTEAFF. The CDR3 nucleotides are TGCGCCAGCAGCCGATCAGAGGGGGACACTGAAGCTTTCTTT.

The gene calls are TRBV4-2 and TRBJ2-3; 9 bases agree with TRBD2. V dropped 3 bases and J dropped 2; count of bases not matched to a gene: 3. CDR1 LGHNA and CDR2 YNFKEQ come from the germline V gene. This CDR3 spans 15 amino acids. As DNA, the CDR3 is TGTGCCAGCAGCCAGACTAGCGGAAACACAGATACGCAGTATTTT. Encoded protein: CASSQTSGNTDTQYF.

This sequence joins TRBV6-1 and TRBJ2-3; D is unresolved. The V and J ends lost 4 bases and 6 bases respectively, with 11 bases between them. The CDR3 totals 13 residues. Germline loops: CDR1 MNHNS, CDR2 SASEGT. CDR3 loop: CASSVIGSDTQYF. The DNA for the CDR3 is TGTGCCAGCAGTGTAATCGGGTCCGATACGCAGTATTTT.

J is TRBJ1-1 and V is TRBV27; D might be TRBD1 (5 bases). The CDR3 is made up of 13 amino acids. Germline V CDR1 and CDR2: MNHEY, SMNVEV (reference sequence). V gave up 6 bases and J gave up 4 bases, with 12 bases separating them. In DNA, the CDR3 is TGTGCCAGCAGGCCTGGGGGGGGCACTGAAGCTTTCTTT. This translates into CASRPGGGTEAFF.

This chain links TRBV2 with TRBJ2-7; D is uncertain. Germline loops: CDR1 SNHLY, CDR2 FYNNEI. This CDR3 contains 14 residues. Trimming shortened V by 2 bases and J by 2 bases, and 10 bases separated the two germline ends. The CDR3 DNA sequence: TGTGCCAGCAGTGAATTCGCGGCTACCTACGAGCAGTACTTC. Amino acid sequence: CASSEFAATYEQYF.

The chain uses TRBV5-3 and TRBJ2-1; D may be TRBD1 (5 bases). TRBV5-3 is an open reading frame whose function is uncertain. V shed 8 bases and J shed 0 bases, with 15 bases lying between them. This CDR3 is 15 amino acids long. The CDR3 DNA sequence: TGTGCCAGCAGCGCCGACAGAAGCTCCTACAATGAGCAGTTCTTC. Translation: CASSADRSSYNEQFF.

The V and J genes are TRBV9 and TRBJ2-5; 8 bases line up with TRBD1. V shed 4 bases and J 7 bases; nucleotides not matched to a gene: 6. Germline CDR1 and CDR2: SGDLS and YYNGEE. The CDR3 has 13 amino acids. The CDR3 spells CASSLGQGATQYF. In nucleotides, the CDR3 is TGTGCCAGCAGCCTCGGACAGGGTGCGACCCAGTACTTC.

The CDR3 DNA sequence: TGTGCCACCCACCTGGAAGCGGGGACATACAATGAGCAGTTCTTC. It specifies CATHLEAGTYNEQFF. The rearrangement uses TRBV6-1 and TRBJ2-1; TRBD2 is a possible D gene (7 bases). This CDR3 has 15 residues. Trimming took 10 bases from V and 4 from J, leaving 20 bases between them. Germline CDR1 and CDR2: MNHNS and SASEGT.

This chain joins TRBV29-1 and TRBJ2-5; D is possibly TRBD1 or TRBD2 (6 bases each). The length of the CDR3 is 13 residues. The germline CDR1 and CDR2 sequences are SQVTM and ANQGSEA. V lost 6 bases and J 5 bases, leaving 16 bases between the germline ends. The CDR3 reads CSVPWGAGETQYF. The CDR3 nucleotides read TGCAGCGTGCCGTGGGGGGCAGGGGAGACCCAGTACTTC.

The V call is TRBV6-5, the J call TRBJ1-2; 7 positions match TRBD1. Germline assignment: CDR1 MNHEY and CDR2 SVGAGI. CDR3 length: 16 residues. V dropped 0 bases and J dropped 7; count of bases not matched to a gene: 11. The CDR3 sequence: CASSYSKHRGESGYTF. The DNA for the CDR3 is TGTGCCAGCAGTTACTCGAAGCACAGGGGAGAGAGTGGCTACACCTTC.

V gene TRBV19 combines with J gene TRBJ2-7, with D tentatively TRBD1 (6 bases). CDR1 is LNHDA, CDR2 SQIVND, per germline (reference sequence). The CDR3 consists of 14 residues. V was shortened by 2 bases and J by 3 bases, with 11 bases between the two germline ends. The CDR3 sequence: CASSIRNRDYEQYF. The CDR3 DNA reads TGTGCCAGTAGTATAAGGAACAGGGACTACGAGCAGTACTTC.

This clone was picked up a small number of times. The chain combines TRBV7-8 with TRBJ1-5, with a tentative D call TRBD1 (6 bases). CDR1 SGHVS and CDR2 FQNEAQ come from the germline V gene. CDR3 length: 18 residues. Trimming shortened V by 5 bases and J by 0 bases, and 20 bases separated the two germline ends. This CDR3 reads CASSQNPRTVYSNQPQHF. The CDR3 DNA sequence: TGTGCCAGCAGCCAAAACCCCAGGACAGTCTATAGCAATCAGCCCCAGCATTTT.